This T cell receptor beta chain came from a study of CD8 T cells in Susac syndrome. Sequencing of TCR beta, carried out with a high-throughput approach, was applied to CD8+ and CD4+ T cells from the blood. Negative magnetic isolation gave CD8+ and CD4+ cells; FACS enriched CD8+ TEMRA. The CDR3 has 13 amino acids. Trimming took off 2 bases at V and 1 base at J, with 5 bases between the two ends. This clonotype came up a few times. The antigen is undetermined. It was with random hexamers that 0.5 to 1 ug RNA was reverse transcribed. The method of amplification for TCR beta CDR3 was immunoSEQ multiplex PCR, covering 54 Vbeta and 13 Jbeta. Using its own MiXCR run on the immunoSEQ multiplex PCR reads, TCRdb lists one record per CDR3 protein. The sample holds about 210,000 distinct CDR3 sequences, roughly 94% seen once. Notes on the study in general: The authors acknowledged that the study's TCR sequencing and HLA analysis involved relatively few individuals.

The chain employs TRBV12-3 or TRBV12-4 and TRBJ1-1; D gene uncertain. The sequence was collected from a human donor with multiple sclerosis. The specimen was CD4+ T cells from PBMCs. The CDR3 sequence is CASSLSGNTEAFF. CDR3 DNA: TGTGCCAGCAGTTTATCCGGGAACACTGAAGCTTTCTTT.